This TCR beta chain came from a study of radiotherapy plus CTLA-4 blockade in lung cancer. Study-level information: Disease control was present in 30% to 40% of patients, and objective responses in about 18%.

Chemo-refractory metastatic non-small-cell lung cancer patients received focal radiation with ipilimumab CTLA-4 blockade. Note on this clone: Its specificity is not known.

Assay used: immunoSEQ multiplex PCR; TCRdb lists only in-frame clones, some missing. Counted here are about 99,000 clones, about 91% occurring once; the ten biggest clones make up 4% to 6%. Study-wide results and limits: It was early blood T cell clone dynamics, with interferon-beta, that reportedly best predicted response.

The specimen comprised peripheral blood, sampled from a patient treated with radiotherapy plus ipilimumab. This TCR derives from a human donor with non-small cell lung cancer that progressed on radiotherapy plus ipilimumab.

This CDR3 reads CASSLYAGPDTQYF. The CDR3 nucleotides read TGTGCCAGCAGCTTGTACGCGGGGCCAGATACGCAGTATTTT. This sequence joins TRBV5-6 and TRBJ2-3, with D maybe TRBD2 (6 bases). The CDR3 loop spans 14 amino acids. Germline loops: CDR1 SGHDT, CDR2 YYEEEE. Deletions cut 1 base from V and 4 bases from J, with 10 bases between.